These 11 T cell receptor beta chains originate from one sample sequenced in a study of Ad26.COV2.S vaccination and SARS-CoV-2 variants. Treatment noted: 15 to 20 received Ad26.COV2.S at low or high dose, single or two shots; about 5 received placebo; per-sample allocation not given. Samples were taken on day 63 after the first vaccine or placebo injection. This table comes from immunoSEQ multiplex PCR, and its TCRdb copy is limited to in-frame clones, with some not included. This sample carries more than 300,000 clones, roughly 86% of them seen once, and the ten largest clones take 1.5% to 2%. This specimen consisted of peripheral blood, obtained in a trial of Ad26.COV2.S vaccine versus placebo. The receptors were gathered from a person aged 18 to 59 who received the Ad26.COV2.S COVID-19 vaccine or a placebo.

The chain combines TRBV23-1 with TRBJ1-5; D is undetermined. TRBV23-1 is an open reading frame, and its role is uncertain. V was pared by 3 bases and J by 2 bases, with 11 bases between. This CDR3 has 15 residues. This CDR3 is CASSQLRACNQPQHF. In nucleotides, the CDR3 is TGCGCCAGCAGTCAGTTGCGCGCCTGCAATCAGCCCCAGCATTTT.

This clone was counted once. The chain combines TRBV6-1 with TRBJ2-5, with D hard to call. The CDR3 is 13 amino acids. CDR1 MNHNS and CDR2 SASEGT come from the germline V gene. The germline V and J ends were trimmed by 8 bases and 5 bases, with 15 bases remaining between them. The CDR3: CASGQATWETQYF. CDR3 DNA sequence: TGTGCCAGCGGTCAGGCGACTTGGGAGACCCAGTACTTC.

This chain connects TRBV3-1 (or the pseudogene TRBV3-2) to TRBJ1-6, with D uncertain. Germline V CDR1 and CDR2: LGHDT, YNNKEL (reference sequence). The ends were cut back, 0 bases at V and 9 bases at J, with 12 bases in the middle. This CDR3 is 15 amino acids long. This CDR3 is CASSQERRVTSPLHF. For the CDR3, the DNA is TGTGCCAGCAGCCAAGAGCGGAGGGTCACTTCACCCCTCCACTTT.

The chain employs TRBV29-1 and TRBJ1-2; D uncertain. CDR1 and CDR2 from the germline V gene are SQVTM and ANQGSEA. V gave up 2 bases and J gave up 5 bases, with 15 bases separating them. This CDR3 is 14 amino acids long. CDR3 protein: CSVETGRKNYGYTF. The CDR3 region has the DNA TGCAGCGTTGAAACCGGCAGGAAGAATTATGGCTACACCTTC.

Regarding this clone: Different DNA sequences within this sample yield the same CDR3. This rearrangement joins TRBV5-4 to TRBJ2-1, with 7 bases lining up with TRBD1. CDR3 length: 15 amino acids. Germline CDR1 reads SGHNT; CDR2 reads YYREEE (reference sequence). V shed 0 bases, J shed 1 base, and the junction held 1 base outside the gene matches. Here the CDR3 DNA reads TGTGCCAGCAGCTTGGACAGGGGATCCTACAATGAGCAGTTCTTC. Amino acids: CASSLDRGSYNEQFF.

V and J are TRBV2 and TRBJ2-2; weak D call: TRBD2 (6 bases). This CDR3 is built from 13 residues. Germline lookup yields CDR1 SNHLY and CDR2 FYNNEI. V gave up 10 bases and J gave up 4 bases, with 13 bases separating them. CDR3 region: CATAGSATGELFF. The DNA of the CDR3 is TGTGCCACCGCGGGGAGTGCCACCGGGGAGCTGTTTTTT.

The V and J genes are TRBV4-1 and TRBJ1-6, with D perhaps TRBD1 (5 bases). Deletions cut 1 base from V and 0 bases from J, with 13 bases between. The V gene's germline CDR1 is MGHRA and CDR2 YSYEKL. The CDR3 is 18 amino acids. This CDR3 reads CASSQGQFASSYNSPLHF. Written as DNA, the CDR3 is TGCGCCAGCAGCCAAGGACAGTTCGCGAGCTCCTATAATTCACCCCTCCACTTT.

V usage is TRBV19 and J usage is TRBJ1-2; TRBD1 matches 7 bases. The CDR3 covers 16 residues. CDR1 and CDR2 (germline): LNHDA, SQIVND (reference sequence). V trimming: 6 bases; J trimming: 4 bases; junction bases outside the gene matches: 14. The DNA for the CDR3 is TGTGCCAGTAGACGGACAGGCAAACAGGGTGCCTATGGCTACACCTTC. Its protein product is CASRRTGKQGAYGYTF. The full variable domain, completed using reference TRBV19 and TRBJ1-2, is DGGITQSPKYLFRKEGQNVTLSCEQNLNHDAMYWYRQDPGQGLRLIYYSQIVNDFQKGDIAEGYSVSREKKESFPLTVTSAQKNPTAFYLCASRRTGKQGAYGYTFGSGTRLTVV.

This clone was counted a single time. The chain uses TRBV5-6 and TRBJ2-3, with a possible D match to TRBD2 (5 bases). From germline, CDR1 is SGHDT and CDR2 YYEEEE. The length of the CDR3 is 13 residues. Trimming removed 1 base at V and 4 bases at J, with 7 bases between. CDR3: CASSLQEADTQYF. The CDR3, as DNA: TGTGCCAGCAGCTTGCAGGAGGCAGATACGCAGTATTTT.

The chain employs TRBV13 and TRBJ2-7; TRBD1 aligns across 8 bases. The CDR3 has 14 amino acids. The germline gives CDR1 PRHDT, CDR2 FYEKMQ (reference sequence). With V trimmed by 3 bases and J by 3 bases, 4 bases remained unmatched. Here the CDR3 reads CASSLTGVDYEQYF. The CDR3 DNA sequence: TGTGCCAGCAGCTTGACAGGGGTTGACTACGAGCAGTACTTC. Full variable domain (rest looked up from reference TRBV13 and TRBJ2-7): AAGVIQSPRHLIKEKRETATLKCYPIPRHDTVYWYQQGPGQDPQFLISFYEKMQSDKGSIPDRFSAQQFSDYHSELNMSSLELGDSALYFCASSLTGVDYEQYFGPGTRLTVT.

The chain couples TRBV20-1 to TRBJ1-2, with D unresolved. Deletions cut 2 bases from V and 8 bases from J, with 9 bases between. Germline V gene sequence: CDR1 DFQATT, CDR2 SNEGSKA (reference sequence). This CDR3 is 11 amino acids long. As DNA, the CDR3 is TGCAGTGCTAGATCGGGGTACGGCTACACCTTC. It codes for CSARSGYGYTF.